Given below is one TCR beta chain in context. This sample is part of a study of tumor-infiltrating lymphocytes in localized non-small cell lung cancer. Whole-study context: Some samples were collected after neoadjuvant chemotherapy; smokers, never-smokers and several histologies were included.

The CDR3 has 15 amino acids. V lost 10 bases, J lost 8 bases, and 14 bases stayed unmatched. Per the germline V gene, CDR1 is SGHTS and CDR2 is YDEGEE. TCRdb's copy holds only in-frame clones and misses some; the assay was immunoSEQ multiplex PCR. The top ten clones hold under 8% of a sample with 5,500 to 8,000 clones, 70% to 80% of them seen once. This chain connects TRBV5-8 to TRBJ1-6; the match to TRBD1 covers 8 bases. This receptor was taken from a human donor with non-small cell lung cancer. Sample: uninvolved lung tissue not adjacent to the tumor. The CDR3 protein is CASSRAGGNDSPLHF. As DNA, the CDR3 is TGTGCCTCGTCCCGAGCAGGGGGCAATGATTCACCCCTCCACTTT.